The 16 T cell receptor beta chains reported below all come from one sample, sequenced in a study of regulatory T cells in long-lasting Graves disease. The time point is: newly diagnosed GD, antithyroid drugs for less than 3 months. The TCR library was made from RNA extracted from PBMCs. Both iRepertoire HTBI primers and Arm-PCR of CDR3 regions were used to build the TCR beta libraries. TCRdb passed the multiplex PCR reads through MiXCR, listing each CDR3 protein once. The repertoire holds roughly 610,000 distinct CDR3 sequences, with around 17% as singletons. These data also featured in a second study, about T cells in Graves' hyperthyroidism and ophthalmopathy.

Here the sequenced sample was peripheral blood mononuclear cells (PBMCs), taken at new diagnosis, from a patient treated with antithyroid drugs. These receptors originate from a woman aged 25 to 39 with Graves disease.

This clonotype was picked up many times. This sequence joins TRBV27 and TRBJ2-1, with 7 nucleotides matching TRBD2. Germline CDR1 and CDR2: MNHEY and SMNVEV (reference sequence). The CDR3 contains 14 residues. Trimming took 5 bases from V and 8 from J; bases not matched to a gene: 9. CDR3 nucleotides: TGTGCCAGCAGTCCGGGAGGAGGTGGCGATGAGCAGTTCTTC. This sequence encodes CASSPGGGGDEQFF.

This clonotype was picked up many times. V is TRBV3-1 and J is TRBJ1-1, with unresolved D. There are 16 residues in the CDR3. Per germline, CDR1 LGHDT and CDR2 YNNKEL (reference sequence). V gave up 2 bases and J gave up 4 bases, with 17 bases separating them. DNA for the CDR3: TGTGCCAGCAGCCAATTTTTGACACAACGGAGCACTGAAGCTTTCTTT. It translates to CASSQFLTQRSTEAFF.

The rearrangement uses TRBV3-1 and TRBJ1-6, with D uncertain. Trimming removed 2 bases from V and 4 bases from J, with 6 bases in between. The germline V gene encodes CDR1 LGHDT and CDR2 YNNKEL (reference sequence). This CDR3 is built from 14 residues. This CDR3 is CASSQQEYNSPLHF. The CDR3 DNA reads TGTGCCAGCAGCCAACAGGAGTATAATTCACCCCTCCACTTT.

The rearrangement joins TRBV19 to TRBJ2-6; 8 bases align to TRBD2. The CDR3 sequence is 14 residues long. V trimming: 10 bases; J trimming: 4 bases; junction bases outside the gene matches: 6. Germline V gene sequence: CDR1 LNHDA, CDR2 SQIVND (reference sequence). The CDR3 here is CATAAGAGANVLTF. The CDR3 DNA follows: TGTGCCACTGCAGCGGGAGCGGGGGCCAACGTCCTGACTTTC.

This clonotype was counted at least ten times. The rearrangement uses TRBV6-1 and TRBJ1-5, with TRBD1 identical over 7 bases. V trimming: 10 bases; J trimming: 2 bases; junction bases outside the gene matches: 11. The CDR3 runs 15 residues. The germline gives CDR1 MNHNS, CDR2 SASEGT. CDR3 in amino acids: CATRRGSGGNQPQHF. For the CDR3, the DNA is TGTGCCACCCGCAGGGGGTCGGGTGGCAATCAGCCCCAGCATTTT.

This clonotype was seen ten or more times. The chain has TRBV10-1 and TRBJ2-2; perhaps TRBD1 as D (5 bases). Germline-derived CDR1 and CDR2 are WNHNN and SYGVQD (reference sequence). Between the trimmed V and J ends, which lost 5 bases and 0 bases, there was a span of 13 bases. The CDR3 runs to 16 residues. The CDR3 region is CASSKDNTANTGELFF. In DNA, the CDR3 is TGCGCCAGCAGTAAGGACAACACCGCGAACACCGGGGAGCTGTTTTTT.

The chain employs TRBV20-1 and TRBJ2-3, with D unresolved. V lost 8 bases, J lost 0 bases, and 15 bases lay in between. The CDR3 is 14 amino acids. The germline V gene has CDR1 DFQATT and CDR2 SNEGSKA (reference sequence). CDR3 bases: TGCAGTCCCTTACCAGTTCCTAGCACAGATACGCAGTATTTT. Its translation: CSPLPVPSTDTQYF.

CDR3 amino acids: CASSQHRGSNYGYTF. The CDR3, as DNA: TGTGCCAGCAGCCAACACAGGGGTTCAAACTATGGCTACACCTTC. This rearrangement joins TRBV3-1 to TRBJ1-2; TRBD1 matches 7 bases. The CDR3 sequence is 15 residues long. Trimming took 2 bases from V and 2 from J; bases not matched to a gene: 5. The germline V gene encodes CDR1 LGHDT and CDR2 YNNKEL (reference sequence).

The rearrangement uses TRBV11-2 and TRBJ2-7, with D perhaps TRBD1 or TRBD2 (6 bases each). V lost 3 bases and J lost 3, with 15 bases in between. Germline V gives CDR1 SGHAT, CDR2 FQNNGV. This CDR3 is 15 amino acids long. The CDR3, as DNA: TGTGCCAGCAGCTTCGGGGGCCTTTGGGACTACGAGCAGTACTTC. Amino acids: CASSFGGLWDYEQYF.

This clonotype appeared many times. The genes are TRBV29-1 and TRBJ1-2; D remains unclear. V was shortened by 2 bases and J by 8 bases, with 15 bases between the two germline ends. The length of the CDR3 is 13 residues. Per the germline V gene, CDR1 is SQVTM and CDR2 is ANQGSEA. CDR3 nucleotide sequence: TGCAGCGTTGAACGTCACTCGGCAGCAGGCTACACCTTC. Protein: CSVERHSAAGYTF. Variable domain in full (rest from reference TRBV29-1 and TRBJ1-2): SAVISQKPSRDICQRGTSLTIQCQVDSQVTMMFWYRQQPGQSLTLIATANQGSEATYESGFVIDKFPISRPNLTFSTLTVSNMSPEDSSIYLCSVERHSAAGYTFGSGTRLTVV.

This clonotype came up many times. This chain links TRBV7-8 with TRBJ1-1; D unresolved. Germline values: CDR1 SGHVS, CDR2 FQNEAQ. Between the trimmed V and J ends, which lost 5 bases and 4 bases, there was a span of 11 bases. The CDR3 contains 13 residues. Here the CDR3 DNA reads TGTGCCAGCAGCCCGTTACTCATCACTGAAGCTTTCTTT. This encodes CASSPLLITEAFF.

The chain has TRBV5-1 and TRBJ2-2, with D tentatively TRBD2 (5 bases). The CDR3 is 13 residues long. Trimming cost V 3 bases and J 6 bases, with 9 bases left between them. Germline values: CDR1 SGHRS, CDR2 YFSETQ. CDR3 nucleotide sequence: TGCGCCAGCAGCTCCCCCGGGGCCGGGGAGCTGTTTTTT. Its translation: CASSSPGAGELFF.

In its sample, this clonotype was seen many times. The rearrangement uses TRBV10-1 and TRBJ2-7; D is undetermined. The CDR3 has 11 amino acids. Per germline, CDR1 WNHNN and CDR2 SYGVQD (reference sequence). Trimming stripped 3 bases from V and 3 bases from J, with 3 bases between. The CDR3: CASSDHYEQYF. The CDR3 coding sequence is TGCGCCAGCAGTGACCACTACGAGCAGTACTTC.

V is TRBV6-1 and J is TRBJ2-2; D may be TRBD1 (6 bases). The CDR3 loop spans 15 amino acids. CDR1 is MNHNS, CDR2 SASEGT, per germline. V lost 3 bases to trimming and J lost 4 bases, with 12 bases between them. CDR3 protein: CASSDFTGSTGELFF. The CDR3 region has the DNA TGTGCCAGCAGTGACTTCACAGGGAGCACCGGGGAGCTGTTTTTT.

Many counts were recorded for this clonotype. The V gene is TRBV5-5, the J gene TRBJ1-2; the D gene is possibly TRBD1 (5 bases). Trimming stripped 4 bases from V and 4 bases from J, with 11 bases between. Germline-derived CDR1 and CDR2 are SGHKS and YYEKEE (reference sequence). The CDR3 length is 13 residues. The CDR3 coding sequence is TGTGCCAGCAGCCGAGGGGCAGCCTATGGCTACACCTTC. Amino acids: CASSRGAAYGYTF.

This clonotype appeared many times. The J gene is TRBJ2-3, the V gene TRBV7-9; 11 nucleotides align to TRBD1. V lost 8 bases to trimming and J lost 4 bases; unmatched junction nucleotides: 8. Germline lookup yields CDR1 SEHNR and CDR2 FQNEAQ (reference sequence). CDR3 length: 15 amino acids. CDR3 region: CASSRTGGVPDTQYF. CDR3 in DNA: TGTGCCAGCTCCCGGACAGGGGGCGTCCCAGATACGCAGTATTTT.